Below are 24 T cell receptor beta chains sequenced from a single sample in a study of blood T cell repertoires in COVID-19. The assay was immunoSEQ multiplex PCR, and TCRdb's table has in-frame clones only and misses some. The table lists roughly 150,000 clones, roughly 80% of them singletons. The sequenced sample was peripheral blood. These receptor sequences come from a man in his 60s with acute or convalescent COVID-19.

The table lists this clone with a few counts. The CDR3 reads CASSHQGAYGYTF. CDR3 sequence (DNA): TGTGCCAGCAGCCATCAGGGGGCTTATGGCTACACCTTC. The V call is TRBV9, the J call TRBJ1-2; 8 nucleotides match TRBD1. Trimming took 4 bases from V and 5 from J; bases not matched to a gene: 4. Germline V gene lookup returns CDR1 SGDLS and CDR2 YYNGEE. This CDR3 contains 13 residues.

This clone was found a few times. The genes are TRBV13 and TRBJ2-7; 9 bases are a match to TRBD1. This CDR3 spans 15 amino acids. V was clipped by 5 bases and J by 3 bases; unmatched bases: 8. CDR1 is PRHDT and CDR2 is FYEKMQ in the germline V gene (reference sequence). The CDR3 nucleotides are TGTGCCAGCAGCAAACCTACAGGGGGCGACTACGAGCAGTACTTC. Translated, it gives CASSKPTGGDYEQYF.

The chain carries TRBV9 and TRBJ1-1; D is unclear. Germline CDR1 is SGDLS and CDR2 is YYNGEE. The CDR3 runs to 13 residues. Trimming left V 5 bases short and J 2 bases short, with 10 bases between. CDR3 region: CASRLGDNTEAFF. In DNA, the CDR3 is TGTGCCAGCAGGTTGGGAGACAACACTGAAGCTTTCTTT. The full variable domain, completed using reference TRBV9 and TRBJ1-1, is DSGVTQTPKHLITATGQRVTLRCSPRSGDLSVYWYQQSLDQGLQFLIQYYNGEERAKGNILERFSAQQFPDLHSELNLSSLELGDSALYFCASRLGDNTEAFFGQGTRLTVV.

The V and J genes are TRBV19 and TRBJ2-1; TRBD2 agrees at 10 bases. Germline V gene lookup returns CDR1 LNHDA and CDR2 SQIVND (reference sequence). The trim removed 0 bases at V and 6 bases at J, leaving 17 bases unmatched. The CDR3 has 20 residues. CDR3 residues: CASSIDFYVSGGALGNEQFF. CDR3 DNA: TGTGCCAGTAGTATAGATTTCTATGTCAGCGGGGGGGCCTTAGGCAATGAGCAGTTCTTC. Full variable domain (rest looked up from reference TRBV19 and TRBJ2-1): DGGITQSPKYLFRKEGQNVTLSCEQNLNHDAMYWYRQDPGQGLRLIYYSQIVNDFQKGDIAEGYSVSREKKESFPLTVTSAQKNPTAFYLCASSIDFYVSGGALGNEQFFGPGTRLTVL.

V and J are TRBV29-1 and TRBJ1-1, with D maybe TRBD1 (5 bases). The germline gives CDR1 SQVTM, CDR2 ANQGSEA. The ends were cut back, 0 bases at V and 4 bases at J, with 15 bases in the middle. The CDR3 is 15 residues long. CDR3 sequence (DNA): TGCAGCGTTGAAGATTTAGAAGGGGTCGGCACTGAAGCTTTCTTT. It codes for CSVEDLEGVGTEAFF.

DNA for the CDR3: TGTGCCAGCAGTTTAGGGAGCGTGTATGGCTACACCTTC. Translating it yields CASSLGSVYGYTF. The chain combines TRBV12-3 or TRBV12-4 with TRBJ1-2; D is uncertain. The CDR3 is 13 residues long. V lost 1 base to trimming and J lost 5 bases, with 8 bases between them.

This clone has only a few counts. This chain links TRBV6-1 with TRBJ1-5; D perhaps matches TRBD1 (5 bases). V was cut by 2 bases and J by 4 bases, with 12 bases left in between. Looked up from germline, CDR1 is MNHNS and CDR2 is SASEGT. The CDR3 is made up of 15 amino acids. In nucleotides, the CDR3 is TGTGCCAGCAGTGAATGGGACGGGGGGAATCAGCCCCAGCATTTT. Amino acids: CASSEWDGGNQPQHF.

This sequence joins TRBV25-1 and TRBJ2-7, with 7 bases that match TRBD1. This CDR3 is built from 12 residues. Trimming took 6 bases from V and 3 from J; bases not matched to a gene: 2. Germline CDR1 reads MGHDK; CDR2 reads SYGVNS. This chain's CDR3 is CASSWTGYEQYF. The CDR3 DNA reads as TGTGCCAGCAGCTGGACAGGCTACGAGCAGTACTTC.

J is TRBJ1-2 and V is TRBV29-1, with a possible D match to TRBD1 (6 bases). This CDR3 contains 13 residues. V lost 1 base, J lost 5 bases, and 11 bases lay in between. The germline V gene has CDR1 SQVTM and CDR2 ANQGSEA. This chain's CDR3 is CSVEGQGRYGYTF. CDR3 DNA sequence: TGCAGCGTTGAAGGGCAGGGGCGTTATGGCTACACCTTC.

The CDR3 spells CASSEMRGRETQYF. In DNA, the CDR3 is TGTGCCAGCAGTGAAATGAGGGGGAGAGAGACCCAGTACTTC. This chain links TRBV2 with TRBJ2-5, with D possibly TRBD1 on 6 matching bases. V gave up 2 bases and J gave up 4 bases, with 11 bases separating them. The length of the CDR3 is 14 residues. Germline V CDR1 and CDR2: SNHLY, FYNNEI.

The chain combines TRBV5-4 with TRBJ2-3; D perhaps matches TRBD2 (7 bases). Per germline, CDR1 SGHNT and CDR2 YYREEE (reference sequence). The ends were cut back, 4 bases at V and 6 bases at J, with 18 bases in the middle. The CDR3 extends over 15 amino acids. CDR3 nucleotide sequence: TGTGCCAGCAGCCAGGGACACCCGGGGGGTGATACGCAGTATTTT. Translation gives CASSQGHPGGDTQYF.

The chain uses TRBV5-6 and TRBJ2-5, with 7 bases lining up with TRBD2. Per germline, CDR1 SGHDT and CDR2 YYEEEE. With V trimmed by 6 bases and J by 4 bases, 15 bases remained unmatched. This CDR3 is built from 16 residues. CDR3 in DNA: TGTGCCAGCACCGGGACGGTCGGGGGGTTCCGAGAGACCCAGTACTTC. It is translated as CASTGTVGGFRETQYF. The whole variable domain, remainder taken from reference TRBV5-6 and TRBJ2-5, is DAGVTQSPTHLIKTRGQQVTLRCSPKSGHDTVSWYQQALGQGPQFIFQYYEEEERQRGNFPDRFSGHQFPNYSSELNVNALLLGDSALYLCASTGTVGGFRETQYFGPGTRLLVL.

The V call is TRBV6-5, the J call TRBJ2-2, with 7 bases fitting TRBD2. This CDR3 spans 15 amino acids. The V gene's germline CDR1 is MNHEY and CDR2 SVGAGI. V was pared by 1 base and J by 3 bases, with 2 bases of the junction left unmatched. For the CDR3, the DNA is TGTGCCAGCAGTTACTTCGGGGGGTACACCGGGGAGCTGTTTTTT. As protein: CASSYFGGYTGELFF.

This clone was seen just once. V is TRBV6-5 and J is TRBJ1-2; tentatively, D is TRBD1 (6 bases). CDR1 is MNHEY, CDR2 SVGAGI, per germline. V lost 4 bases to trimming and J lost 8 bases, with 20 bases between them. The CDR3 runs 15 residues. The CDR3 loop reads CASSWEGGPLGGYTF. The CDR3 DNA reads TGTGCCAGCAGTTGGGAAGGGGGACCCCTGGGGGGCTACACCTTC.

This rearrangement joins TRBV6-6 to TRBJ1-5; D is uncertain. V lost 2 bases, J lost 3 bases, and 5 bases lay in between. This CDR3 is 13 amino acids long. Germline lookup yields CDR1 MNHNY and CDR2 SVGAGI (reference sequence). For the CDR3, the DNA is TGTGCCAGCAGTTACAGCCACAATCAGCCCCAGCATTTT. Amino acids: CASSYSHNQPQHF.

V usage is TRBV18 and J usage is TRBJ1-6, with D perhaps matching TRBD1 (5 bases). Looked up from germline, CDR1 is KGHSH and CDR2 is LQKENI. The CDR3 runs 14 residues. V was pared by 3 bases and J by 9 bases, with 12 bases between. The CDR3 sequence is CASSPRGDGSPLHF. DNA of the CDR3: TGTGCCAGCTCACCGCGCGGGGACGGTTCACCCCTCCACTTT.

The chain links TRBV24-1 to TRBJ1-2; 7 bases are shared with TRBD1. J gave up 8 bases and V 3 bases, and 11 bases lay outside the gene matches. There are 15 residues in the CDR3. The germline CDR1 and CDR2 sequences are KGHDR and SFDVKD. The CDR3 sequence is CATSDRNQGVEGYTF. The CDR3 DNA reads TGTGCCACCAGTGATCGAAATCAGGGGGTAGAAGGCTACACCTTC.

This clone was seen a handful of times. The rearrangement links TRBV6-5 to TRBJ1-2; 7 bases match TRBD1. Germline CDR1 is MNHEY and CDR2 is SVGAGI. The CDR3 length is 13 residues. Losses at the gene ends were 4 bases for V and 2 bases for J; bases not matched to a gene: 1. The CDR3 DNA reads as TGTGCCAGCAGTTTACAGGGGAACTATGGCTACACCTTC. This gives the protein CASSLQGNYGYTF.

Concerning this clone itself: This clone may be a read error of a much larger clone one base away. The rearrangement links TRBV12-3 or TRBV12-4 to TRBJ1-5; D remains unclear. Trimming stripped 6 bases from V and 0 bases from J, with 6 bases between. The CDR3 is 13 residues long. CDR3 DNA sequence: TGTGCCAGCAGACGGGGTAGCAATCAGCCCCAGCATTTT. The encoded protein is CASRRGSNQPQHF.

The chain carries TRBV5-1 and TRBJ1-1; no reliable D call. Per the germline V gene, CDR1 is SGHRS and CDR2 is YFSETQ. CDR3 size: 14 residues. The germline V and J ends were trimmed by 2 bases and 5 bases, with 13 bases remaining between them. This CDR3 reads CASSFDGGETEAFF. The CDR3 region has the DNA TGCGCCAGCAGCTTCGACGGAGGAGAGACTGAAGCTTTCTTT.

This chain connects TRBV6-5 to TRBJ2-2; 8 nucleotides line up with TRBD1. Losses at the gene ends were 8 bases for V and 5 bases for J; bases not matched to a gene: 10. Germline V lookup: CDR1 MNHEY, CDR2 SVGAGI. The CDR3 is 15 residues long. For the CDR3, the DNA is TGTGCCAGCGGCGAAAGACAGGGGAAAACCGGGGAGCTGTTTTTT. It yields the protein CASGERQGKTGELFF.

This clone was counted between two and nine times. The V gene is TRBV13, the J gene TRBJ2-1; 11 bases are shared with TRBD1. The CDR3 is 15 residues long. V was pared by 4 bases and J by 4 bases, with 3 bases of the junction left unmatched. The germline V gene encodes CDR1 PRHDT and CDR2 FYEKMQ (reference sequence). The CDR3 is CASSSGTGGYNEQFF. The DNA for the CDR3 is TGTGCCAGCAGCTCCGGGACAGGGGGTTACAATGAGCAGTTCTTC. Complete variable domain (other parts from reference TRBV13 and TRBJ2-1): AAGVIQSPRHLIKEKRETATLKCYPIPRHDTVYWYQQGPGQDPQFLISFYEKMQSDKGSIPDRFSAQQFSDYHSELNMSSLELGDSALYFCASSSGTGGYNEQFFGPGTRLTVL.

The CDR3 DNA follows: TGTGCCAGCAGCTTCCAAACAGGGGTCTCTGGAAACACCATATATTTT. It is translated as CASSFQTGVSGNTIYF. V and J are TRBV5-4 and TRBJ1-3; 7 nucleotides align to TRBD1. The germline gives CDR1 SGHNT, CDR2 YYREEE (reference sequence). The CDR3 spans 16 residues. J lost 0 bases, V lost 2 bases, and 5 bases had no gene match.

The chain joins TRBV2 to TRBJ2-1; D is possibly TRBD2 (6 bases). Germline V lookup: CDR1 SNHLY, CDR2 FYNNEI. The CDR3 loop spans 16 amino acids. V was cut by 1 base and J by 2 bases, with 12 bases left in between. The CDR3 bases are TGTGCCAGCAGTGAAGTAAGGAGGGAGACCTACAATGAGCAGTTCTTC. Its protein product is CASSEVRRETYNEQFF.